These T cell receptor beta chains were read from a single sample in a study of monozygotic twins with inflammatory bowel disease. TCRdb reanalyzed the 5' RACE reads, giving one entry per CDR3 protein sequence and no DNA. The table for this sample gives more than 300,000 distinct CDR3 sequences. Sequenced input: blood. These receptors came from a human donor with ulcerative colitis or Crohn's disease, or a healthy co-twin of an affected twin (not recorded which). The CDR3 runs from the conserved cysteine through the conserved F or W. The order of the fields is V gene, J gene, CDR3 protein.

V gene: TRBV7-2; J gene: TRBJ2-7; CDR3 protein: CASSSRTGFDEQYF
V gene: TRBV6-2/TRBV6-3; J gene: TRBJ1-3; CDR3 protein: CASGQGRNSGNTIYF
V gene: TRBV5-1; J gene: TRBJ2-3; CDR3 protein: CASSLETGGRGDTQYF
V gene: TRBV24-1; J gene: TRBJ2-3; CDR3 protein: CATSSNQITQYF
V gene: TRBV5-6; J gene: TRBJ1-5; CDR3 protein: CASSFGTGLNQPQHF
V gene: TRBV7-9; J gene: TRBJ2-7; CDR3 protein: CASSPSGQLYEQYF
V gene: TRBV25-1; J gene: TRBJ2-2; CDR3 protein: CASSESHRGNTGELFF
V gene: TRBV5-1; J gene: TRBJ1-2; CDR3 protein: CASSFRTGGDYGYTF
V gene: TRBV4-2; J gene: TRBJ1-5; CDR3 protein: CASSQTTGQHQPQHF
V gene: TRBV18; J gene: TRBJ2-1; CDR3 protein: CASSEGDTTNYNEQFF
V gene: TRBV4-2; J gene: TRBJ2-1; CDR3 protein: CASSQETRGNEQFF
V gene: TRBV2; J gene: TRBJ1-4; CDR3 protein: CASSGRGSNEKLFF
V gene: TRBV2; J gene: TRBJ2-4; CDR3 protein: CASSISGLAKNIQYF
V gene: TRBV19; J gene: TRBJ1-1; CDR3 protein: CASRFGSGTEAFF
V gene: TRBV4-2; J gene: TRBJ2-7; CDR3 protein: CASSQEIAGLSSYEQYF
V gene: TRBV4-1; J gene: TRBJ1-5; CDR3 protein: CASSQDPGGYNQPQHF
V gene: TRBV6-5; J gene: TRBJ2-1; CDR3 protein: CASSSPLGAGEQFF
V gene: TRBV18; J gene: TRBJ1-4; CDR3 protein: CASSPTWEGGDEKLFF
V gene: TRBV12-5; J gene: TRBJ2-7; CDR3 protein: CASGSDRGGYEQYF
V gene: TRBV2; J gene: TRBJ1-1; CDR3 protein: CATATAPNTEAFF
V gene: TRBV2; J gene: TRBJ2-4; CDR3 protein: CASFFLVGGGKNIQYF
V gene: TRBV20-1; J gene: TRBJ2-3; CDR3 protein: CSASIPALGAQYF
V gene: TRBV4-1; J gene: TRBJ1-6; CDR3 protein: CASSHPTGDNSPLHF
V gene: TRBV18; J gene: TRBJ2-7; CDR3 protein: CASSAPGQGASEQYF
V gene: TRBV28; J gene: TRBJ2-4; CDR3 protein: CASAVLAKNIQYF
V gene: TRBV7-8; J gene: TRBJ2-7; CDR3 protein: CASSPSEASYEQYF
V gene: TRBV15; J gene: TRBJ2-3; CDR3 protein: CATSRGGGGTDTQYF
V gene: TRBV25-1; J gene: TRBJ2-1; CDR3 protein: CASRGADYNEQFF
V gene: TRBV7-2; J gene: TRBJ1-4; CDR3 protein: CASSLVTGLGEKLFF
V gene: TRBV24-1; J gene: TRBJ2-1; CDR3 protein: CATTSGVQGHGEQFF
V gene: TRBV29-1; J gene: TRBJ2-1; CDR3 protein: CSVATGWHEQFF
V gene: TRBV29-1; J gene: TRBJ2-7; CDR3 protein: CSVIHRSSYEQYF
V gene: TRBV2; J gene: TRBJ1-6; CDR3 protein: CASNGKSSYNTPLHF
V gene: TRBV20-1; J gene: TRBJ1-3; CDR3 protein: CSARDWGGPKGSGNTIYF
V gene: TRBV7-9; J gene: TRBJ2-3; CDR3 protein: CASSSGLFTSTDTQYF
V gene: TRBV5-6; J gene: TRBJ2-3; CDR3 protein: CASSPGQGRTTDTQYF
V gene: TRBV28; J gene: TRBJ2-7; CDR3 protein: CASSFGGGTLYEQYF